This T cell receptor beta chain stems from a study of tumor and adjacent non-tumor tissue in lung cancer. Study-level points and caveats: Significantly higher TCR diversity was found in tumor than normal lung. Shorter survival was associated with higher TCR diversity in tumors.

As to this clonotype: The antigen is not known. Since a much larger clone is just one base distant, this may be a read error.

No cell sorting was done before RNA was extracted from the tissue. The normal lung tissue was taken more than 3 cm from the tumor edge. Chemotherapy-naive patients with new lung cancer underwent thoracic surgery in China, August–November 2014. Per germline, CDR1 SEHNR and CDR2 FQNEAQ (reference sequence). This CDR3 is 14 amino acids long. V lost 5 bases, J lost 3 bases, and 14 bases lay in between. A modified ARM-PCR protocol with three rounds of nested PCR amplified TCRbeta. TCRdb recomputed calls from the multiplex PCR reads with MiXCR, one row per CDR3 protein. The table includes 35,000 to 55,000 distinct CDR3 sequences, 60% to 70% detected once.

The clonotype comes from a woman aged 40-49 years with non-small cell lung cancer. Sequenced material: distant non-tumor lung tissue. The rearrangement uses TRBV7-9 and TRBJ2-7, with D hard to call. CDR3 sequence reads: CASSARTPNYEQYF. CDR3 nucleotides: TGTGCCAGCAGCGCGCGTACCCCCAACTACGAGCAGTACTTC. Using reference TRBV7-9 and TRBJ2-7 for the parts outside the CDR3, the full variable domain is DTGVSQNPRHKITKRGQNVTFRCDPISEHNRLYWYRQTLGQGPEFLTYFQNEAQLEKSRLLSDRFSAERPKGSFSTLEIQRTEQGDSAMYLCASSARTPNYEQYFGPGTRLTVT.